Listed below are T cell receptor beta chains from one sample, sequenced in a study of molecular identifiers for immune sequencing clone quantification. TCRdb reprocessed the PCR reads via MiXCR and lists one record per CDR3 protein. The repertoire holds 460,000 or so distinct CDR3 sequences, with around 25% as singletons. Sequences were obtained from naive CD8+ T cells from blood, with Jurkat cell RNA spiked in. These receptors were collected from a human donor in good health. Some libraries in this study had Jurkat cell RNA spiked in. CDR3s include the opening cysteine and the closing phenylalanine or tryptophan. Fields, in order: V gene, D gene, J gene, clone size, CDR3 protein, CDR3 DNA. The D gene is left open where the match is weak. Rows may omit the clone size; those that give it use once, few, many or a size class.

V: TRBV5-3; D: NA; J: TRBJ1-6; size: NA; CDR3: CASRVISPLHF; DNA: TGTGCCAGCAGAGTTATCTCACCCCTCCACTTT
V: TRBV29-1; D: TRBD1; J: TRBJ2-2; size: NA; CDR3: CSVRTGPSGELLF; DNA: TGCAGCGTCCGGACAGGGCCATCCGGGGAGCTGCTTTTT
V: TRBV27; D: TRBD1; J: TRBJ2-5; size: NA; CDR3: CASSTRTGARPHGPETQYF; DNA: TGTGCCAGCAGTACCAGGACAGGGGCAAGACCTCACGGCCCAGAGACCCAGTACTTC
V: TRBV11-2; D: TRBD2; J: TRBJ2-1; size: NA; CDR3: CASSSLTSGANEQFF; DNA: TGTGCCAGCAGCTCCCTGACTAGCGGGGCCAATGAGCAGTTCTTC
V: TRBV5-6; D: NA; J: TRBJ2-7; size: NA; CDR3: CASGTTGLSYEQYF; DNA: TGTGCCAGCGGAACGACAGGACTTTCCTACGAGCAGTACTTC
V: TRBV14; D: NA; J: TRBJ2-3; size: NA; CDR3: CASSQTRTGTIVSDTQYF; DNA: TGTGCCAGCAGCCAAACCCGGACTGGAACAATCGTATCAGATACGCAGTATTTT
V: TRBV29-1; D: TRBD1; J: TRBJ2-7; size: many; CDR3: CSVEDPRGLSSEQYF; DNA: TGCAGCGTTGAAGACCCCAGGGGGCTCTCCTCCGAGCAGTACTTC
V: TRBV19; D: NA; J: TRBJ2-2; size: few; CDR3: CASSIPSRSGGELFF; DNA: TGTGCCAGTAGTATCCCCTCCAGGTCCGGCGGGGAGCTGTTTTTT
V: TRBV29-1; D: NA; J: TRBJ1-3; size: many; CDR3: CSVVGRALDTIYF; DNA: TGCAGCGTTGTCGGCAGGGCTCTGGACACCATATATTTT
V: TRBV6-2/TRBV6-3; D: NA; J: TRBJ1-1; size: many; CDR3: CASVGTPLNTEAFF; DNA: TGTGCCAGTGTCGGGACGCCCCTGAACACTGAAGCTTTCTTT
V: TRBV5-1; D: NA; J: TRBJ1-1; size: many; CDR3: CASSLDFGEAFF; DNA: TGCGCCAGCAGCTTGGATTTTGGAGAAGCTTTCTTT
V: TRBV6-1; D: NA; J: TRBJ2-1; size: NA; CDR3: CASPQTYNEQFF; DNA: TGTGCCAGCCCCCAGACCTACAATGAGCAGTTCTTC
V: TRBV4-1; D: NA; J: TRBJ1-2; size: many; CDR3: CASSQEPQESWIGYTF; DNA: TGCGCCAGCAGCCAAGAACCACAGGAGAGTTGGATTGGCTACACCTTC
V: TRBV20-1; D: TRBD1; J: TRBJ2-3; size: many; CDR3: CSAPRTGSTDTQYF; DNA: TGCAGTGCGCCGCGGACAGGTAGCACAGATACGCAGTATTTT
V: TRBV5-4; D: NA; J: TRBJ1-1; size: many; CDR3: CASSWGTTEAFF; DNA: TGTGCCAGCAGCTGGGGGACCACTGAAGCTTTCTTT
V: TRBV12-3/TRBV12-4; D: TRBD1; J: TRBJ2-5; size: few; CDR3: CASSSGEPPGQGFSETQYF; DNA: TGTGCCAGCAGTTCAGGGGAGCCCCCGGGACAGGGGTTTTCGGAGACCCAGTACTTC
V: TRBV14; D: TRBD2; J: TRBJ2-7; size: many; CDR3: CASSQLAGSEQYF; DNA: TGTGCCAGCAGCCAACTAGCGGGTAGCGAGCAGTACTTC
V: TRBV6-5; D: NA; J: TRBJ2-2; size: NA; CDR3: CASSSLPTGYTGELFF; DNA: TGTGCCAGCAGTTCCCTTCCAACAGGGTACACCGGGGAGCTGTTTTTT
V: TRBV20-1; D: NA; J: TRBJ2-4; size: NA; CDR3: CSAVGHGNIQYF; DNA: TGCAGTGCTGTCGGACACGGAAACATTCAGTACTTC
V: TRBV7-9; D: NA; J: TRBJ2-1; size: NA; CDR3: CASSLATCENEQFF; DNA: TGTGCCAGCAGCTTGGCCACCTGTGAGAATGAGCAGTTCTTC
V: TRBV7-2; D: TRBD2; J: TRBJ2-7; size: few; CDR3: CASSLLLAGGRSYEQYF; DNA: TGTGCCAGCAGCTTACTGCTAGCGGGGGGGAGGTCCTACGAGCAGTACTTC
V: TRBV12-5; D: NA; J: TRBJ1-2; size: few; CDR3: CASGHRTGIANYGYTF; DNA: TGTGCTAGTGGTCACAGAACAGGGATAGCTAACTATGGCTACACCTTC
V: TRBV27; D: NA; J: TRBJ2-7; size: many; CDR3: CASSSKSGPWDEQYF; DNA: TGTGCCAGCAGTTCAAAGTCCGGGCCATGGGACGAGCAGTACTTC
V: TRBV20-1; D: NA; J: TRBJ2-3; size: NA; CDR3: CSAFGNSYLDTQYF; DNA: TGCAGTGCCTTCGGTAATAGTTATTTAGATACGCAGTATTTT
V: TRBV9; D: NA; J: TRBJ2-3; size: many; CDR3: CASSVSDSPHQYF; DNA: TGTGCCAGCAGCGTATCCGACTCACCTCACCAGTATTTT
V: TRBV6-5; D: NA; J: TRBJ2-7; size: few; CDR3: CASSYSASSEQYF; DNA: TGTGCCAGCAGTTACTCGGCTAGCAGCGAGCAGTACTTC
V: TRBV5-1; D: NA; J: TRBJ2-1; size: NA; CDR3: CASSLAPLATAYNAQFF; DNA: TGCGCCAGCAGCTTGGCCCCCCTAGCGACCGCCTACAATGCGCAGTTCTTC
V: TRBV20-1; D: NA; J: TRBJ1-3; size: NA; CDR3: CSATPGDPEGVGSGNTIYF; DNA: TGCAGTGCTACGCCCGGGGACCCGGAGGGGGTAGGGTCTGGAAACACCATATATTTT
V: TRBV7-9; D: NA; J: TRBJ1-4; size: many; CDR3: CASSSPINEKLFF; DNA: TGTGCCAGCAGCTCCCCGATAAATGAAAAACTGTTTTTT
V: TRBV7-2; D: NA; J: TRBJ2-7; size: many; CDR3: CASSPTATYEQYF; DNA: TGTGCCAGCAGCCCGACGGCCACCTACGAGCAGTACTTC
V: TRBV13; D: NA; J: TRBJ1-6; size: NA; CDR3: CASSVGGSNSPLHF; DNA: TGTGCCAGCAGCGTCGGGGGTAGTAATTCACCCCTCCACTTT
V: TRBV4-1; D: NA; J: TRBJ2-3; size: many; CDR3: CAARGTVITDTQYF; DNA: TGCGCCGCCCGGGGGACAGTAATCACAGATACGCAGTATTTT
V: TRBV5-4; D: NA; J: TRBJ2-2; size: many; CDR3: CASSLMTGELFF; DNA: TGTGCCAGCAGCTTGATGACCGGGGAGCTGTTTTTT
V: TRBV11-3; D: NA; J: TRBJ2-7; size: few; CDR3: CASSFPGRPYEQYF; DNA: TGTGCCAGCAGCTTCCCGGGACGACCTTACGAGCAGTACTTC
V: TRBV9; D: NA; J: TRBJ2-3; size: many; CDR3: CASSVAYTFAASLTDTQYF; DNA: TGTGCCAGCAGCGTAGCTTATACTTTCGCGGCAAGCCTCACAGATACGCAGTATTTT
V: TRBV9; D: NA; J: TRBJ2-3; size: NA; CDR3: CVSSVEQGITDTQYF; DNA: TGTGTCAGCAGCGTAGAACAGGGCATCACAGATACGCAGTATTTT
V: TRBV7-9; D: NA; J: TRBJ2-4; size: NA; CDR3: CASSPPESRRNIQYF; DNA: TGTGCCAGCAGCCCTCCGGAATCCAGGAGAAACATTCAGTACTTC
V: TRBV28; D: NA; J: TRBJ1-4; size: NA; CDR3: CASSSPQGIGEKLFF; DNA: TGTGCCAGCAGTTCCCCACAGGGAATCGGCGAAAAACTGTTTTTT
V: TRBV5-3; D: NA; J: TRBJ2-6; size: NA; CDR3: CGRSCNRDILSGANVLTF; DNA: TGTGGCAGAAGCTGCAACCGGGACATACTCTCTGGGGCCAACGTCCTGACTTTC
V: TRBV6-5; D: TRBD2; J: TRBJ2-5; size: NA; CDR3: CASSQTSGKYQETQYF; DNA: TGTGCCAGCAGTCAAACTAGCGGGAAGTACCAAGAGACCCAGTACTTC
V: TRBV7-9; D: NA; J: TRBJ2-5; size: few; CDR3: CASSTVVARDETQYF; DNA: TGTGCCAGCAGCACAGTCGTTGCCAGGGACGAGACCCAGTACTTC
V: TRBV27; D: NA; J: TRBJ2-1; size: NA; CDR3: CASSLMASPRYNEEFF; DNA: TGTGCCAGCAGTTTAATGGCTAGCCCTAGATACAATGAGGAGTTCTTC
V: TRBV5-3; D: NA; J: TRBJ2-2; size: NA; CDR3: CASSLWDNTNTGELFF; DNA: TGTGCCAGCAGCTTATGGGATAACACGAACACCGGGGAGCTGTTTTTT
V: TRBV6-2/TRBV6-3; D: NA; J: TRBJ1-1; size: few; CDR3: CASSYLGVPDTEAFF; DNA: TGTGCCAGCAGTTACTTAGGGGTCCCGGACACTGAAGCTTTCTTT
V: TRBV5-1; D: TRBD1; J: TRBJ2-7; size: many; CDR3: CASSPSGQGPYEQYF; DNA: TGCGCCAGCAGCCCGAGCGGACAGGGGCCCTACGAGCAGTACTTC
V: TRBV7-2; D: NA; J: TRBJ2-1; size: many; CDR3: CASKTGTRSYNEQFF; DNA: TGTGCCAGCAAAACCGGGACCCGCTCCTACAATGAGCAGTTCTTC